One sample yielded the 17 T cell receptor beta chains listed below, sequenced in a study of T cells after yellow fever vaccination. TCRdb itself ran the 5' RACE reads through MiXCR, one entry per CDR3 protein. This sample has around 250,000 distinct CDR3 sequences; less than 9% occur once, and the top ten carry about 0.85%. The material sequenced was CD4+ T cells sorted from PBMCs, taken 15 days after the yellow fever booster vaccination. These receptors came from a man aged 25-45 years who received the YFV17D yellow fever vaccine.

This clonotype was counted only a few times. The chain uses TRBV18 and TRBJ2-3, with D hard to call. The CDR3 length is 12 residues. The V end lost 3 bases, the J end lost 4 bases, and 5 bases lay between the germline ends. Germline V gene data show CDR1 as KGHSH and CDR2 as LQKENI. The CDR3 nucleotides are TGTGCCAGCTCACCGAGCGCAGATACGCAGTATTTT. Translating gives CASSPSADTQYF. The full variable domain, with the rest looked up from reference TRBV18 and TRBJ2-3, is NAGVMQNPRHLVRRRGQEARLRCSPMKGHSHVYWYRQLPEEGLKFMVYLQKENIIDESGMPKERFSAEFPKEGPSILRIQQVVRGDSAAYFCASSPSADTQYFGPGTRLTVL.

In DNA form, the CDR3 reads TGTGCCAGTAAGGGGGTAAGCAATCAGCCCCAGCATTTT. Its translation is CASKGVSNQPQHF. This sequence joins TRBV19 and TRBJ1-5, with a possible D match to TRBD1 (6 bases). Germline V gene sequence: CDR1 LNHDA, CDR2 SQIVND (reference sequence). Trimming removed 7 bases at V and 1 base at J, with 8 bases between. The CDR3 is 13 amino acids.

CDR3 DNA: TGTGCCAGCAGCCTACTTGTATCTCGAGGACGGAATGAGCAGTTCTTC. Its translation is CASSLLVSRGRNEQFF. This chain joins TRBV27 and TRBJ2-1; D unclear. Germline assignment: CDR1 MNHEY and CDR2 SMNVEV (reference sequence). Deletions cut 6 bases from V and 7 bases from J, with 22 bases between. This CDR3 has 16 amino acids.

This clonotype has at least ten counts. V gene TRBV3-1 combines with J gene TRBJ1-6; maybe TRBD1 (6 bases). The CDR3 is 15 amino acids. The germline gives CDR1 LGHDT, CDR2 YNNKEL (reference sequence). V dropped 3 bases and J dropped 7 bases, with 13 bases sitting between them. The CDR3 region is CASSQSRTENSPLHF. The CDR3 nucleotides read TGTGCCAGCAGCCAGTCCAGGACAGAGAATTCACCCCTCCACTTT. Drawing the rest from reference TRBV3-1 and TRBJ1-6, the complete variable domain is DTAVSQTPKYLVTQMGNDKSIKCEQNLGHDTMYWYKQDSKKFLKIMFSYNNKELIINETVPNRFSPKSPDKAHLNLHINSLELGDSAVYFCASSQSRTENSPLHFGNGTRLTVT.

The sample holds many counts of this clonotype. The chain has TRBV29-1 and TRBJ2-3; D possibly corresponds to TRBD2 (5 bases). The germline gives CDR1 SQVTM, CDR2 ANQGSEA. This CDR3 is 13 amino acids long. Trimming cost V 4 bases and J 3 bases, with 11 bases left between them. Here the CDR3 DNA reads TGCAGCGTTGGGGGTGGGAGTACAGATACGCAGTATTTT. Its protein product is CSVGGGSTDTQYF.

The table lists this clonotype with a few counts. The chain links TRBV20-1 to TRBJ1-5, with D perhaps TRBD1 (6 bases). Germline V gives CDR1 DFQATT, CDR2 SNEGSKA (reference sequence). The V and J ends lost 6 bases and 7 bases respectively, with 19 bases between them. The CDR3 is 14 amino acids. CDR3 in amino acids: CSAGVGGAGQPQHF. CDR3 bases: TGCAGTGCCGGAGTGGGGGGCGCTGGACAGCCCCAGCATTTT.

V usage is TRBV12-3 or TRBV12-4 and J usage is TRBJ2-3; 11 positions agree with TRBD2. Trimming took 10 bases from V and 0 from J; bases not matched to a gene: 3. The CDR3 consists of 14 residues. CDR3 nucleotides: TGTGCCACCAGGACTAGCGGGAGCACAGATACGCAGTATTTT. It encodes CATRTSGSTDTQYF.

The table lists this clonotype with a few counts. V is TRBV20-1 and J is TRBJ2-1; no definite D call. Germline-derived CDR1 and CDR2 are DFQATT and SNEGSKA (reference sequence). The germline V and J ends were trimmed by 5 bases and 9 bases, with 23 bases remaining between them. This CDR3 is 15 amino acids long. As DNA, the CDR3 is TGCAGTGCTCCGATAAAGGCGGTCATGACGGGTGAGCAGTTCTTC. Translation: CSAPIKAVMTGEQFF.

On this clonotype: This sequence may be a read error, since a much larger clone differs from it by one base. V usage is TRBV12-3 or TRBV12-4 and J usage is TRBJ2-5; 9 bases match TRBD2. With 6 bases clipped from V and 4 bases from J, the junction kept 6 bases outside the gene matches. The CDR3 spans 14 residues. The CDR3 sequence: CASRHSGGGETQYF. The CDR3 DNA follows: TGTGCCAGCAGGCATAGCGGGGGAGGAGAGACCCAGTACTTC.

This clonotype was found many times. The CDR3 loop is CASSWSGAAGANVLTF. CDR3 DNA sequence: TGTGCCAGCAGTTGGTCCGGGGCAGCAGGGGCCAACGTCCTGACTTTC. The chain is built from TRBV6-5 and TRBJ2-6; D tentatively fits TRBD1 or TRBD2 (5 bases each). Germline CDR1 and CDR2: MNHEY and SVGAGI. CDR3 length equals 16 residues. V dropped 4 bases and J dropped 4 bases, with 14 bases sitting between them.

This clonotype was seen repeatedly, ten times or more. This chain uses TRBV6-1 with TRBJ2-3; tentatively, D is TRBD2 (5 bases). This CDR3 region has 15 residues. V lost 6 bases to trimming and J lost 0 bases, with 13 bases between them. The germline gives CDR1 MNHNS, CDR2 SASEGT. CDR3 nucleotides: TGTGCCAGCAGCTCCGGGATCGGTAGCACAGATACGCAGTATTTT. Amino acid sequence: CASSSGIGSTDTQYF.

The V gene is TRBV19, the J gene TRBJ1-1, with 8 bases that match TRBD1. V gave up 3 bases and J gave up 6 bases; unmatched junction bases: 6. Germline V gene sequence: CDR1 LNHDA, CDR2 SQIVND (reference sequence). CDR3 length equals 14 residues. The CDR3 loop is CASSISQGASEAFF. CDR3 coding DNA: TGTGCCAGTAGTATCAGCCAGGGGGCTTCTGAAGCTTTCTTT.

V is TRBV12-3 or TRBV12-4 and J is TRBJ1-2; possible D gene TRBD1, 6 bases. The length of the CDR3 is 14 residues. V gave up 3 bases and J gave up 8 bases, with 16 bases separating them. The CDR3 coding sequence is TGTGCCAGCAGTTTTTCCGGGACCGGGGGCGGCTACACCTTC. Its protein is CASSFSGTGGGYTF.

At least ten counts were recorded for this clonotype. The chain uses TRBV7-9 and TRBJ2-3, with D tentatively TRBD1 (6 bases). The CDR3 totals 12 residues. Trimming took 3 bases from V and 12 from J, leaving 13 bases between them. The germline gives CDR1 SEHNR, CDR2 FQNEAQ (reference sequence). The CDR3 protein is CASSFGQTGQYF. DNA of the CDR3: TGTGCCAGCAGCTTTGGACAGACGGGACAGTATTTT.

This clonotype was counted ten times or more. The genes are TRBV7-2 and TRBJ2-1; D ambiguous. The CDR3 is 11 residues long. Germline lookup yields CDR1 SGHTA and CDR2 FQGNSA. Trimming pared 5 bases from V and 4 bases from J, leaving 3 bases between. CDR3: CASSIYNEQFF. The CDR3 bases are TGTGCCAGCAGCATTTACAATGAGCAGTTCTTC. Full variable domain (outside the CDR3, taken from reference TRBV7-2 and TRBJ2-1): GAGVSQSPSNKVTEKGKDVELRCDPISGHTALYWYRQSLGQGLEFLIYFQGNSAPDKSGLPSDRFSAERTGGSVSTLTIQRTQQEDSAVYLCASSIYNEQFFGPGTRLTVL.

This clonotype was detected ten times or more. The rearrangement uses TRBV5-1 and TRBJ2-7; the match to TRBD1 covers 8 bases. The germline V gene has CDR1 SGHRS and CDR2 YFSETQ. V lost 5 bases to trimming and J lost 2 bases; unmatched junction nucleotides: 6. The CDR3 runs 14 residues. CDR3 DNA: TGCGCCAGCAGTACAGGGGGGAAGGCCTACGAGCAGTACTTC. Its translation is CASSTGGKAYEQYF. Complete variable domain (other parts from reference TRBV5-1 and TRBJ2-7): KAGVTQTPRYLIKTRGQQVTLSCSPISGHRSVSWYQQTPGQGLQFLFEYFSETQRNKGNFPGRFSGRQFSNSRSEMNVSTLELGDSALYLCASSTGGKAYEQYFGPGTRLTVT.

This clonotype was counted at least ten times. The chain couples TRBV7-2 to TRBJ1-2, with D perhaps TRBD1 (6 bases). Trimming removed 1 base from V and 4 bases from J, with 13 bases in between. Looked up from germline, CDR1 is SGHTA and CDR2 is FQGNSA. This CDR3 has 15 amino acids. The CDR3 DNA is TGTGCCAGCAGCTTAGAGTGGGGGCGCGTCTATGGCTACACCTTC. Residues: CASSLEWGRVYGYTF.